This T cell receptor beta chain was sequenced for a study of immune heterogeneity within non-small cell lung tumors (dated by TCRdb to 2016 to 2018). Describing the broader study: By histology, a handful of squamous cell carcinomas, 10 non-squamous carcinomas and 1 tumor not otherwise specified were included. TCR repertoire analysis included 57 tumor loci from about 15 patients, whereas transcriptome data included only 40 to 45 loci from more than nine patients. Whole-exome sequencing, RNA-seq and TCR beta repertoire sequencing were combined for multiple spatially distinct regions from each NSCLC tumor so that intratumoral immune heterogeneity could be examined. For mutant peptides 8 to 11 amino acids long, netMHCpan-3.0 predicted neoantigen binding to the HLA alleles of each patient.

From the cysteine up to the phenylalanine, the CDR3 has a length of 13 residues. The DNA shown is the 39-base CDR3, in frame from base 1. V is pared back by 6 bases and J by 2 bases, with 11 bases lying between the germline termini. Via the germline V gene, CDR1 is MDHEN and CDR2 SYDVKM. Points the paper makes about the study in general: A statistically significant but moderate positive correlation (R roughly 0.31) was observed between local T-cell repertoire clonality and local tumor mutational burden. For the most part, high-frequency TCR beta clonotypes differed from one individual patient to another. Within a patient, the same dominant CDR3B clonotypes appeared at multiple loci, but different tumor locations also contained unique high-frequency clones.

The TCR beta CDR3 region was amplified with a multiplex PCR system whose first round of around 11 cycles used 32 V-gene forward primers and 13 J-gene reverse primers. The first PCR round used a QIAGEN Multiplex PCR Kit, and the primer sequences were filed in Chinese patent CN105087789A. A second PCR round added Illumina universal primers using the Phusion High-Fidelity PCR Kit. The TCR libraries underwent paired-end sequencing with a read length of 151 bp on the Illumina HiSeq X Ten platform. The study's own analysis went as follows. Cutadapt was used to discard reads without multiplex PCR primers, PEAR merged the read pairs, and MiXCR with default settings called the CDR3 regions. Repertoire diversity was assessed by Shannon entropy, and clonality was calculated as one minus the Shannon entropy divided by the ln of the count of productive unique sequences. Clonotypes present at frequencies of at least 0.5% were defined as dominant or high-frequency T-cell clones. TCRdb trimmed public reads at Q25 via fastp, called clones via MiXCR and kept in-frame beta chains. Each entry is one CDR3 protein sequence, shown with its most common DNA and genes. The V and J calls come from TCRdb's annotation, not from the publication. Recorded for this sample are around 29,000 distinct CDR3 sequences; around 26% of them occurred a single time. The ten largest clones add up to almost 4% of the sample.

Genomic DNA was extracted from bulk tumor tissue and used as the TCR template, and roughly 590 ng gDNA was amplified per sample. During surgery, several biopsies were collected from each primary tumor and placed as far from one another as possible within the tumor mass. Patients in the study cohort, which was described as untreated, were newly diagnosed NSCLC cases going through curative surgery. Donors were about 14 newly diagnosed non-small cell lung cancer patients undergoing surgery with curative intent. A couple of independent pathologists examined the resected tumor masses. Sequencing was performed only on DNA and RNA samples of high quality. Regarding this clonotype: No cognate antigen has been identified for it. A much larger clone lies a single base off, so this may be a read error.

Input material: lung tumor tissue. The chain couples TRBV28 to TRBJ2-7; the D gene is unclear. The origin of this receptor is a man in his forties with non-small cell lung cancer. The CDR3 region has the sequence CASSSGPPYEQYF. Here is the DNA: TGTGCCAGCAGCTCGGGTCCCCCCTACGAGCAGTACTTC.